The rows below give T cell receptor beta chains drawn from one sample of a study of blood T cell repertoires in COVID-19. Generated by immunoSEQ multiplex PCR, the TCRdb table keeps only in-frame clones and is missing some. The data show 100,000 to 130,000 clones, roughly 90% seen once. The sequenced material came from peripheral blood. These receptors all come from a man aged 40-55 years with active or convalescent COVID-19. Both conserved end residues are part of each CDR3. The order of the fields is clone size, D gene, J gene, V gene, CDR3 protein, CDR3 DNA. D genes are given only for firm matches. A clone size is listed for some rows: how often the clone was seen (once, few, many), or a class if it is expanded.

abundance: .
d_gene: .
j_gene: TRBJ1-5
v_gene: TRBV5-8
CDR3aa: CASSLEHQPQHF
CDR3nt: TGTGCCAGCAGCTTAGAGCACCAGCCCCAGCATTTT

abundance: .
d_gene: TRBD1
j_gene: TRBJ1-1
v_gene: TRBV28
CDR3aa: CAIYNRGARTEAFF
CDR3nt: TGTGCCATCTACAACAGGGGGGCGAGAACTGAAGCTTTCTTT

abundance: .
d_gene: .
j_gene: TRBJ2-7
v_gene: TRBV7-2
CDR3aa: CASSSILGAKVYF
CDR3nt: TGTGCCAGCAGCTCGATCTTAGGGGCTAAGGTTTACTTC

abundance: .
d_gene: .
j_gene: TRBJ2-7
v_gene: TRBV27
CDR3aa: CASAPLTGLSYEQYF
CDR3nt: TGTGCCAGCGCCCCCCTGACAGGCCTCTCCTACGAGCAGTACTTC

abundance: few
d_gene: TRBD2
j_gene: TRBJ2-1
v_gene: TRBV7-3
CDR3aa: CASSLKPRLADNEQFF
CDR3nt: TGTGCCAGCAGCTTAAAGCCTCGACTAGCGGACAATGAGCAGTTCTTC

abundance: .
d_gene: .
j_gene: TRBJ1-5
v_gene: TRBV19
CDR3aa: CASKTDSSNQPQHF
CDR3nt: TGTGCCAGTAAGACAGACTCTAGCAATCAGCCCCAGCATTTT

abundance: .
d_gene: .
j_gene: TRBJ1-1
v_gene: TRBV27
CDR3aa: CASSFSGVGNTEAFF
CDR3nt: TGTGCCAGCAGTTTTTCGGGGGTCGGGAACACTGAAGCTTTCTTT

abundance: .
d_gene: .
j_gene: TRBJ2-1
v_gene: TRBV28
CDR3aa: CASSSLALGSYNEQFF
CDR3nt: TGTGCCAGCAGTTCCCTAGCGTTAGGCTCCTACAATGAGCAGTTCTTC

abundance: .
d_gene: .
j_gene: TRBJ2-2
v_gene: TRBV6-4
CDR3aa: CASSLDSTGELFF
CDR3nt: TGTGCCAGCAGCTTAGACTCCACCGGGGAGCTGTTTTTT

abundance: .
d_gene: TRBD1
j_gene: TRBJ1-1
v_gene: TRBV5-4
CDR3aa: CASSFRDRGMNTEAFF
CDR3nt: TGTGCCAGCAGCTTTCGGGACAGGGGGATGAACACTGAAGCTTTCTTT

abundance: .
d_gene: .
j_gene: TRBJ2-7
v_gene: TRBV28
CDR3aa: CASSQGRGYSYEQYF
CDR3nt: TGTGCCAGCAGTCAGGGGAGGGGGTATTCCTACGAGCAGTACTTC

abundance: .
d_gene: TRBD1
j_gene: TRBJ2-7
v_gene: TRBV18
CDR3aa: CAPETGQGALYEQYF
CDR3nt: TGTGCCCCCGAAACAGGGCAGGGGGCGCTTTACGAGCAGTACTTC

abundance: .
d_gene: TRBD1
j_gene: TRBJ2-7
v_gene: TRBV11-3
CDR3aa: CASSSRDQGAGATQYF
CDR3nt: TGTGCCAGCAGCTCTCGAGACCAGGGGGCTGGTGCGACGCAGTACTTC

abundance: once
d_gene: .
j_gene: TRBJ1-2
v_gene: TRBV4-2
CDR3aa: CASSQVPSNYGYTF
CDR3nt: TGTGCCAGCAGCCAAGTCCCTTCTAACTATGGCTACACCTTC

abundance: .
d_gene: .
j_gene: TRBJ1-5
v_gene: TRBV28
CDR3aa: CASRTGTVSNQPQHF
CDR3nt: TGTGCCAGCAGAACCGGAACAGTTAGCAATCAGCCCCAGCATTTT

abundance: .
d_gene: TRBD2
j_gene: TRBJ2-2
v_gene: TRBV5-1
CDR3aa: CASRSGAGENTGELFF
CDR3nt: TGCGCCAGCAGGTCAGGCGCGGGAGAAAACACCGGGGAGCTGTTTTTT

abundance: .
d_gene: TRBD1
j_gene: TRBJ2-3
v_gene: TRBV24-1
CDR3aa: CATSDLDRVDTQYF
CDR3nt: TGTGCCACCAGTGATTTAGACAGGGTAGATACGCAGTATTTT

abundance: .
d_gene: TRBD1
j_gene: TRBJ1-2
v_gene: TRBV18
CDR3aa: CASSPGQVNYGYTF
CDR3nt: TGTGCCAGCTCGCCGGGACAGGTTAACTATGGCTACACCTTC

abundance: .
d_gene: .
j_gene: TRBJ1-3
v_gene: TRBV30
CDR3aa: CAWSRGAGNTIYF
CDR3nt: TGTGCCTGGAGTCGAGGTGCTGGAAACACCATATATTTT

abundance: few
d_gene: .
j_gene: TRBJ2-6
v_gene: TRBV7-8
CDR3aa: CASSLLGQGNPGANVLTF
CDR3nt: TGTGCCAGCAGCTTATTGGGCCAGGGGAACCCTGGGGCCAACGTCCTGACTTTC

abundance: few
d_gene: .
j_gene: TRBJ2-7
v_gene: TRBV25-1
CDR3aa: CASTPEGEFWSYEQYF
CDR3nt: TGTGCCAGCACTCCCGAGGGGGAATTTTGGTCCTACGAGCAGTACTTC

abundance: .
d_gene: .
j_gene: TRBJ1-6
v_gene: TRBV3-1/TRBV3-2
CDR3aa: CASSQVGLDGGPLHF
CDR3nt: TGTGCCAGCAGCCAAGTAGGTCTGGACGGGGGGCCCCTCCACTTT

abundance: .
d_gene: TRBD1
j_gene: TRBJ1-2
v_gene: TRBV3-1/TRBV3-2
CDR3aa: CASSQEGQSGYTF
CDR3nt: TGTGCCAGCAGCCAAGAGGGACAGAGTGGCTACACCTTC

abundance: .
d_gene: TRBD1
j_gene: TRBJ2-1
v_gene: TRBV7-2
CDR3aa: CASSVNRGGSYNEQFF
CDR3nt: TGTGCCAGCAGCGTTAACAGGGGCGGATCCTACAATGAGCAGTTCTTC

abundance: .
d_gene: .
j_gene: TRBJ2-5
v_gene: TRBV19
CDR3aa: CASSTIHTGKETQYF
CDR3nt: TGTGCCAGTAGTACCATACACACAGGGAAAGAGACCCAGTACTTC

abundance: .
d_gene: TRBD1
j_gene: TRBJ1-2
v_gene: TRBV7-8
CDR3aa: CASSLGGGENRGYTF
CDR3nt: TGTGCCAGCAGCTTAGGAGGGGGCGAGAATCGTGGCTACACCTTC

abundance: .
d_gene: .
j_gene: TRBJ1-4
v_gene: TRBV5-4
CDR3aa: CASTLTISGIGEKLFF
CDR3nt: TGTGCCAGCACCCTCACCATCAGCGGAATAGGCGAAAAACTGTTTTTT

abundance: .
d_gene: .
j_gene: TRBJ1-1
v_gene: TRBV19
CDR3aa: CASSSRRKNTEAFF
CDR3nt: TGTGCCAGTAGTAGCAGGAGGAAGAACACTGAAGCTTTCTTT

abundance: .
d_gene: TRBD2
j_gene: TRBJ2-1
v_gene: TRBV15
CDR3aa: CATSTHFQREFYNEQFF
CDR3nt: TGTGCCACCAGCACCCATTTCCAGCGGGAGTTCTACAATGAGCAGTTCTTC

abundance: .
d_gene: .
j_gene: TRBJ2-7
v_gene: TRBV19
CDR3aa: CASSKRGNSYEQYF
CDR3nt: TGTGCCAGTAGTAAAAGGGGCAACTCCTACGAGCAGTACTTC

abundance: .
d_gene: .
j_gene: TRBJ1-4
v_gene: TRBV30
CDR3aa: CALTANNEKLFF
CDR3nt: TGTGCCTTGACAGCCAATAATGAAAAACTGTTTTTT

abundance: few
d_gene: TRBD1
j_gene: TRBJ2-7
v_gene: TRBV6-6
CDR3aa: CASRRSIFNDRGLYEQYF
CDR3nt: TGTGCCAGCAGGCGAAGCATTTTTAACGACAGGGGGCTCTACGAGCAGTACTTC

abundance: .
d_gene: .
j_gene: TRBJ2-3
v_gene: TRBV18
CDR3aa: CASSPPASGDTQYF
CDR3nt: TGTGCCAGCTCACCACCCGCTTCGGGGGATACGCAGTATTTT

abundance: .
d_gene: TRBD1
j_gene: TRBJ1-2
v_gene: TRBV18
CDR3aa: CASSLSGTGANYGYTF
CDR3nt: TGTGCCAGCTCACTCTCCGGGACAGGAGCTAACTATGGCTACACCTTC

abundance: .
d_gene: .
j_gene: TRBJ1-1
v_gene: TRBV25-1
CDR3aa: CASTPKEGRGNTEAFF
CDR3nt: TGTGCCAGCACTCCAAAGGAGGGTAGGGGGAACACTGAAGCTTTCTTT

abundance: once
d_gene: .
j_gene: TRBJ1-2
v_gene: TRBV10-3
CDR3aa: CAISESIIPRDLANYGYTF
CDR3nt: TGTGCCATCAGTGAGTCGATAATCCCCAGGGACTTAGCTAACTATGGCTACACCTTC

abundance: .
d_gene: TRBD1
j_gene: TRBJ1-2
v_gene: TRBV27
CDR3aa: CASSLAMDRGNGYTF
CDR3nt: TGTGCCAGCAGTTTGGCCATGGACAGGGGGAATGGCTACACCTTC

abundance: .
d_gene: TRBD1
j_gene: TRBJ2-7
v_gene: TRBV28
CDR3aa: CASSLWTGRVSYEQYF
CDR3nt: TGTGCCAGCAGTTTATGGACAGGGAGAGTTTCCTACGAGCAGTACTTC

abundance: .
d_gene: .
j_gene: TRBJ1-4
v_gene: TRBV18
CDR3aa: CASSPPPREKLFF
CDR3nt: TGTGCCAGCTCACCCCCCCCTCGGGAAAAACTGTTTTTT

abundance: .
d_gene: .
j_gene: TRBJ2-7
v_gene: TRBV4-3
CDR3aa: CASSQDLIGGSYEQYF
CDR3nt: TGCGCCAGCAGTCAAGATCTTATAGGGGGATCCTACGAGCAGTACTTC

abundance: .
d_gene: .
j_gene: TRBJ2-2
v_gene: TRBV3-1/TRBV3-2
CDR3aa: CASSQISTGELFF
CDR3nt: TGTGCCAGCAGCCAAATTTCAACCGGGGAGCTGTTTTTT

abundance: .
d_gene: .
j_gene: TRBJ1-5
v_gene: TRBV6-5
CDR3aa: CASSQMGGAIQPQHF
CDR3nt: TGTGCCAGCAGCCAGATGGGGGGGGCCATTCAGCCCCAGCATTTT

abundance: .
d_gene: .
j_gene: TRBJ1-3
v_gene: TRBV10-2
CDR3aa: CASMTSIGDGNTIYF
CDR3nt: TGCGCCAGCATGACTAGCATTGGGGACGGAAACACCATATATTTT

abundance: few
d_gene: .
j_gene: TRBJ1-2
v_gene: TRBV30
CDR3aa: CAWGPQGARDF
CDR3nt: TGTGCCTGGGGTCCCCAGGGCGCCCGTGATTTC

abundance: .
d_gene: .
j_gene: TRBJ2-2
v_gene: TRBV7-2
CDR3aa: CASSLDSGALHTGELFF
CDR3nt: TGTGCCAGCAGCTTAGACTCAGGGGCGCTTCATACCGGGGAGCTGTTTTTT

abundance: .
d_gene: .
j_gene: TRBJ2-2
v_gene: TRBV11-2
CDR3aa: CASQVNTGELFF
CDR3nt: TGTGCCAGCCAGGTGAACACCGGGGAGCTGTTTTTT

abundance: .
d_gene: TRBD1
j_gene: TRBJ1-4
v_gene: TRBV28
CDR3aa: CASSSGTGGEKLFF
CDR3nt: TGTGCCAGCAGTTCCGGGACAGGGGGTGAAAAACTGTTTTTT

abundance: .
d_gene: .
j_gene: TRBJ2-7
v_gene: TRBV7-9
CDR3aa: CASSLVGQGGYEQYF
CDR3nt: TGTGCCAGCAGCTTAGTGGGGCAGGGAGGCTACGAGCAGTACTTC

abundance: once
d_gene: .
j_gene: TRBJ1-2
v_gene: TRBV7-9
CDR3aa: CASSLDWDNAYTF
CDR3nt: TGTGCCAGCAGCTTAGACTGGGACAACGCCTACACCTTC

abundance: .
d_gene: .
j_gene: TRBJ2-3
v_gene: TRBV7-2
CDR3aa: CASSPSYLTDTQYF
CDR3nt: TGTGCCAGCAGCCCTAGCTACCTCACAGATACGCAGTATTTT

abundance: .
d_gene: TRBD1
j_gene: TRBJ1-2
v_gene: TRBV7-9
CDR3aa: CASSLGQGYGYTF
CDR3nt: TGTGCCAGCAGCTTAGGACAGGGATATGGCTACACCTTC

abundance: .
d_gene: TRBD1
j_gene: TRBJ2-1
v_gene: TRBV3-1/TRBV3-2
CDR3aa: CASRDRGYVSRDRAYNEQFF
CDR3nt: TGTGCCAGCAGAGACCGGGGTTATGTGAGTCGGGACAGGGCCTACAATGAGCAGTTCTTC

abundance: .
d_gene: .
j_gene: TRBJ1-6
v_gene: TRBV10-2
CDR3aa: CASSEGGTPLHF
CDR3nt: TGCGCCAGCAGTGAGGGGGGGACACCCCTCCACTTT

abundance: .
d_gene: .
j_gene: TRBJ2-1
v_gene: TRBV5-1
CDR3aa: CASSLGNTVTEQFF
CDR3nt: TGCGCCAGCAGCTTGGGTAATACTGTTACTGAGCAGTTCTTC

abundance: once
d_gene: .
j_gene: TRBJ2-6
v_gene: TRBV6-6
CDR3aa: CASYTSGANVLTF
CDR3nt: TGTGCCAGCTACACCTCTGGGGCCAACGTCCTGACTTTC